Sequencing of this T cell receptor beta chain was carried out in a study of cytomegalovirus exposure and HLA in healthy donors. Findings and limits, study-wide: Later analysis associated a missense DCLRE1C variant with TCR beta V- and J-gene trimming. A list of 150 to 200 TCR beta chains associated with cytomegalovirus was given.

The PCR made use of 60 Vbeta and 13 Jbeta primers. Produced via immunoSEQ multiplex PCR; TCRdb's table is partial and in-frame only. This sample yields 95,000 to 110,000 clones, of which roughly three quarters are seen a single time; approximately 3.8% belongs to the top ten. Trimming shortened V by 4 bases and J by 0 bases, and 9 bases separated the two germline ends. Germline V gene sequence: CDR1 LNHDA, CDR2 SQIVND (reference sequence). This CDR3 spans 14 amino acids. Note on this clone: The target antigen is unknown.

The sample consisted of PBMCs. The receptor comes from a man aged 50 to 59 in good health and CMV-seropositive. This chain uses TRBV19 with TRBJ1-1; D gene uncertain. CDR3 sequence reads: CASSNGELNTEAFF. The DNA for the CDR3 is TGTGCCAGTAGTAATGGGGAGTTGAACACTGAAGCTTTCTTT.